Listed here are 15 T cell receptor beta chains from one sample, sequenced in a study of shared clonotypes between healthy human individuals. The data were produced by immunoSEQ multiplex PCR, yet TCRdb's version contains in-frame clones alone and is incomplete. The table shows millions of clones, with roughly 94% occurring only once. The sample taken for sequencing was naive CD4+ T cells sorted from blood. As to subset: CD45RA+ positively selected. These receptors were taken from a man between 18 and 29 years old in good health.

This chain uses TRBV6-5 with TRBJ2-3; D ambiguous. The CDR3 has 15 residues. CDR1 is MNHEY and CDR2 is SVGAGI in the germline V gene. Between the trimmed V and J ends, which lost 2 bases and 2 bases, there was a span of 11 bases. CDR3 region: CASSYGGVNTDTQYF. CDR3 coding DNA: TGTGCCAGCAGTTACGGTGGGGTAAACACAGATACGCAGTATTTT.

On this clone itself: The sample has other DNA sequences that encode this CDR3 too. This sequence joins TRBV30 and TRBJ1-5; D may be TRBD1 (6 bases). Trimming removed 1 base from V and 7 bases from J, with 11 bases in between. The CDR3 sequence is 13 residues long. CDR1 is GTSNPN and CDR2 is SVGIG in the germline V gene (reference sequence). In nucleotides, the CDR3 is TGTGCCTGGAGTGGTGGGGACAACCAGCCCCAGCATTTT. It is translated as CAWSGGDNQPQHF.

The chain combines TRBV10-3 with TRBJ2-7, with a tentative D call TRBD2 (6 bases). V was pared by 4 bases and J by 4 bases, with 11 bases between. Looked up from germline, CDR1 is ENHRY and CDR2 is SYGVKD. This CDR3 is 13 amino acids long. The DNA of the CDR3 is TGTGCCATCAGTGTTGCGGGATTATACGAGCAGTACTTC. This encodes CAISVAGLYEQYF.

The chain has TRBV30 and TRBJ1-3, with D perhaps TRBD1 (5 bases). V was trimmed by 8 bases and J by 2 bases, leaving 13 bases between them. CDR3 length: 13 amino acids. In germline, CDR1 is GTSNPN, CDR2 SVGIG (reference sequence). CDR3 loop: CAGRGRAGNTIYF. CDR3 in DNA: TGTGCCGGCCGGGGCAGGGCTGGAAACACCATATATTTT.

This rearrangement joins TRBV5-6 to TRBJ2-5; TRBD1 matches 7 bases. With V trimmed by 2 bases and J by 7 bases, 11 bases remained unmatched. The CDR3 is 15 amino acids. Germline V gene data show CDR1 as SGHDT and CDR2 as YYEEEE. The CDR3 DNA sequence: TGTGCCAGCAGCTTCCGGGACAGAGGGCGCCCGACCCAGTACTTC. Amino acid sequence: CASSFRDRGRPTQYF.

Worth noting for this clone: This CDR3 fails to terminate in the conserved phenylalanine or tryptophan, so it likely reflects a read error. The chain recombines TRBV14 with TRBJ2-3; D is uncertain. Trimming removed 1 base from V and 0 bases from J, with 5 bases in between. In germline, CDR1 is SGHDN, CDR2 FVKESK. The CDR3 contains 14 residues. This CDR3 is CASSQAVSTDTQYL. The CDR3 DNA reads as TGTGCCAGCAGCCAAGCGGTCAGCACAGATACGCAGTATTTG.

Here the CDR3 reads CAISESGYKETQYF. The CDR3 nucleotides read TGTGCCATCAGTGAGTCCGGGTACAAGGAGACCCAGTACTTC. The chain employs TRBV10-3 and TRBJ2-5, with unresolved D. Trimming took 0 bases from V and 5 from J, leaving 10 bases between them. The CDR3 spans 14 residues. CDR1 is ENHRY and CDR2 is SYGVKD in the germline V gene.

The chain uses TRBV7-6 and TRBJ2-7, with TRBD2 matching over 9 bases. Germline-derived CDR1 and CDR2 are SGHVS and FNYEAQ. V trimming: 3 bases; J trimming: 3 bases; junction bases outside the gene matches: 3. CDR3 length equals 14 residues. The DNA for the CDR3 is TGTGCCAGCAGCTTGAGCGGGAGGATCTACGAGCAGTACTTC. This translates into CASSLSGRIYEQYF.

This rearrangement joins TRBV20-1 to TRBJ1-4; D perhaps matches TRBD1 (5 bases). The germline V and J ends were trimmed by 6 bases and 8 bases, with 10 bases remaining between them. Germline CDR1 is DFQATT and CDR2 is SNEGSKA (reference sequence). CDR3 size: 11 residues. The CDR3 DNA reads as TGCAGTGCCCGGGACGGCGAAAAACTGTTTTTT. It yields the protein CSARDGEKLFF.

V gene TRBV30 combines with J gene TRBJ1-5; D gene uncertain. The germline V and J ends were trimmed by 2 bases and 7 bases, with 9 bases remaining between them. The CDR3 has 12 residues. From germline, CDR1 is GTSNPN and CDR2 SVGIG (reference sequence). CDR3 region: CAWSIGSQPQHF. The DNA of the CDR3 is TGTGCCTGGAGTATTGGGTCACAGCCCCAGCATTTT.

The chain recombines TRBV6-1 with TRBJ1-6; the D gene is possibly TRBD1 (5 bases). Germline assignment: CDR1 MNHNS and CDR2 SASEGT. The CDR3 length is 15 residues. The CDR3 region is CALASGGSYNSPLHF. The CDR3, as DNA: TGTGCTTTAGCGTCGGGGGGCTCCTATAATTCACCCCTCCACTTT.

The CDR3, as DNA: TGTGCCAGCAGTCTACGCGGACCGAACACTGAAGCTTTCTTT. It is translated as CASSLRGPNTEAFF. This sequence joins TRBV6-5 and TRBJ1-1; D gene uncertain. V lost 5 bases to trimming and J lost 1 base, with 11 bases between them. The germline gives CDR1 MNHEY, CDR2 SVGAGI. This CDR3 has 14 amino acids.

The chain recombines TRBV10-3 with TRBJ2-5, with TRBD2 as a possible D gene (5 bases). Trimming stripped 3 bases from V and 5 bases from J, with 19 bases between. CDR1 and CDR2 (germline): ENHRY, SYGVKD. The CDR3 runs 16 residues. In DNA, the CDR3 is TGTGCCATCAGTGACCCAACCGTAGAAAGGAGGGAGACCCAGTACTTC. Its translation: CAISDPTVERRETQYF.

Here the CDR3 reads CASSLSQSSPQETQYF. Here the CDR3 DNA reads TGCGCCAGCAGCTTGTCCCAGTCTTCGCCTCAAGAGACCCAGTACTTC. The chain links TRBV5-1 to TRBJ2-5; D not resolved. Trimming removed 1 base at V and 2 bases at J, with 15 bases between. The CDR3 extends over 16 amino acids. CDR1 is SGHRS, CDR2 YFSETQ, per germline.

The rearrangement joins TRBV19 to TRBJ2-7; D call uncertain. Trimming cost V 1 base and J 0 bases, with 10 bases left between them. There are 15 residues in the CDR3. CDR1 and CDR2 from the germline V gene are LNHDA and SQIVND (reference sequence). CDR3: CASSIARAISYEQYF. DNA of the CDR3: TGTGCCAGTAGTATAGCCCGGGCGATCTCCTACGAGCAGTACTTC.